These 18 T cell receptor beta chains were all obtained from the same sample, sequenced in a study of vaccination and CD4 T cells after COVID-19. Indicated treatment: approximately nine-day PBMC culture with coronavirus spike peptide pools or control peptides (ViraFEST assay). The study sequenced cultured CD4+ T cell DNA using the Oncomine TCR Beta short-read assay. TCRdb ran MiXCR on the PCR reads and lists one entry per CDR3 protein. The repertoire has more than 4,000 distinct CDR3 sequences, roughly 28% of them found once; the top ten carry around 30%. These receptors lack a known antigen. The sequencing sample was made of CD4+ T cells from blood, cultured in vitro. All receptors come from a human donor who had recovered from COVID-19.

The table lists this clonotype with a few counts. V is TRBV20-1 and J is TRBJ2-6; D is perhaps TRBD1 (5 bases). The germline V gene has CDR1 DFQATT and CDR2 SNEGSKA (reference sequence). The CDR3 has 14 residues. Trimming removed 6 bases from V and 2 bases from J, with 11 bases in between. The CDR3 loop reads CSARSGPGANVLTF. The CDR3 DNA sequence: TGCAGTGCCCGCTCAGGGCCTGGGGCCAACGTCCTGACTTTC.

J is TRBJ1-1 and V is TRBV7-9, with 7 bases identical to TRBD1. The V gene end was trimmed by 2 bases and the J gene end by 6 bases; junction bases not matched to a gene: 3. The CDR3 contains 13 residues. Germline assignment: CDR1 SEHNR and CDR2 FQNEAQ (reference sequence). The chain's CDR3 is CASSLQGTAEAFF. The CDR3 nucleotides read TGTGCCAGCAGCTTACAGGGGACAGCTGAAGCTTTCTTT.

The CDR3 region is CASSSSGSNSPLHF. The DNA for the CDR3 is TGTGCCAGCAGTTCATCGGGGTCTAATTCACCCCTCCACTTT. The rearrangement joins TRBV12-3 or TRBV12-4 to TRBJ1-6; D remains ambiguous. The CDR3 consists of 14 residues. V was cut by 4 bases and J by 6 bases, with 10 bases left in between.

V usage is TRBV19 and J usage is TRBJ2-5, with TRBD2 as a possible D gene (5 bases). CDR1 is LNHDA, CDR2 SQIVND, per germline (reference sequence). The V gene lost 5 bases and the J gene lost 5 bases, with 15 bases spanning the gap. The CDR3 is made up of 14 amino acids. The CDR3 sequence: CASSPSRAEETQYF. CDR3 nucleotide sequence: TGTGCCAGTAGTCCCTCCCGAGCGGAGGAGACCCAGTACTTC.

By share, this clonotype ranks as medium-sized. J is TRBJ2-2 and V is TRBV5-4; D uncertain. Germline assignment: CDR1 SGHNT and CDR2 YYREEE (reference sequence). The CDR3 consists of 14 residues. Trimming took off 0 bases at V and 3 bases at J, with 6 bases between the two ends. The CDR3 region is CASSLEGYTGELFF. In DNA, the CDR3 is TGTGCCAGCAGCTTGGAGGGTTACACCGGGGAGCTGTTTTTT.

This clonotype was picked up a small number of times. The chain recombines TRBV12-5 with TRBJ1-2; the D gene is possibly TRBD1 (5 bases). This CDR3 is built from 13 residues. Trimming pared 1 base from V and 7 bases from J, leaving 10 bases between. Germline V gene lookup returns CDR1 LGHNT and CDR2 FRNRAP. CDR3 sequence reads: CASGLAQGGGYTF. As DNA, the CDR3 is TGTGCTAGTGGTTTGGCCCAGGGAGGTGGCTACACCTTC.

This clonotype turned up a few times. The CDR3 is CASSLVWDSPTDTQYF. DNA for the CDR3: TGTGCCAGCAGCTTAGTTTGGGACAGCCCCACAGATACGCAGTATTTT. The V gene is TRBV7-8, the J gene TRBJ2-3, with 7 bases aligning to TRBD1. Germline CDR1 is SGHVS and CDR2 is FQNEAQ. CDR3 length: 16 residues. J gave up 2 bases and V 1 base, and 6 bases lay outside the gene matches.

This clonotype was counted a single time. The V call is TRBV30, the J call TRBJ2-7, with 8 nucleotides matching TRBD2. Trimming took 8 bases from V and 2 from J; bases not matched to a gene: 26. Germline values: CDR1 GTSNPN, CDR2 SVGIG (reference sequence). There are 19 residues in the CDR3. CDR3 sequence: CAGVYRVEAAGGQTYEQYF. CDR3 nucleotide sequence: TGTGCCGGGGTATACAGGGTTGAAGCGGCGGGGGGTCAGACCTACGAGCAGTACTTC.

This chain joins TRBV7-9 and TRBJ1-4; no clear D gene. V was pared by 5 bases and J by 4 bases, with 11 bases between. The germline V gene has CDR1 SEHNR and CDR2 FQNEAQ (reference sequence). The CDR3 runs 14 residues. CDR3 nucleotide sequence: TGTGCCAGCAGCGCCGGGCAGTATAATGAAAAACTGTTTTTT. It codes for CASSAGQYNEKLFF.

This chain's CDR3 is CASRGGNQETQYF. Here the CDR3 DNA reads TGTGCCAGCAGAGGGGGGAACCAAGAGACCCAGTACTTC. V gene TRBV6-1 combines with J gene TRBJ2-5, with D perhaps matching TRBD1 or TRBD2 (6 bases each). Trimming stripped 6 bases from V and 0 bases from J, with 8 bases between. CDR1 MNHNS and CDR2 SASEGT come from the germline V gene. The CDR3 has 13 residues.

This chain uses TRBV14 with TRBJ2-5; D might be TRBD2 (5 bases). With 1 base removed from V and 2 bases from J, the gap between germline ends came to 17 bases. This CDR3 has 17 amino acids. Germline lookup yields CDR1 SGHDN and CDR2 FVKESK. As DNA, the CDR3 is TGTGCCAGCAGCCAAGGAGGGCGAGCACCTCGTCAAGAGACCCAGTACTTC. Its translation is CASSQGGRAPRQETQYF.

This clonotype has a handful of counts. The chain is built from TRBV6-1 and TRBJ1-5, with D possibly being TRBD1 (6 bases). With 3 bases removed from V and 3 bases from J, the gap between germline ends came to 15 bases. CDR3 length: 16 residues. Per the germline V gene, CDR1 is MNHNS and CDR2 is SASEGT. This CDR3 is CASSERGGANNQPQHF. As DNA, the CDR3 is TGTGCCAGCAGTGAGCGGGGGGGGGCTAACAATCAGCCCCAGCATTTT.

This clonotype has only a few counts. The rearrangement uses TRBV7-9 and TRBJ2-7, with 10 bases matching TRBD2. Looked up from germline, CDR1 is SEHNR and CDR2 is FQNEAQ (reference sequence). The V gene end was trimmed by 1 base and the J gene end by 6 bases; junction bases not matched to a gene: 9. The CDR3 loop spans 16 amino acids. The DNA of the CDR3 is TGTGCCAGCAGCTTAGTGGGAGCGGGGGGGCCCCTCGAGCAGTACTTC. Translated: CASSLVGAGGPLEQYF.

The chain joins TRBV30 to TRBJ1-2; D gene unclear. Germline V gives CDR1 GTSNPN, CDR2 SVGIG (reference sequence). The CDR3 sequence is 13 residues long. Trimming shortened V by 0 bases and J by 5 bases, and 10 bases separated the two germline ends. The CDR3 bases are TGTGCCTGGAGTGTACTCGCTCGGTATGGCTACACCTTC. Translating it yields CAWSVLARYGYTF.

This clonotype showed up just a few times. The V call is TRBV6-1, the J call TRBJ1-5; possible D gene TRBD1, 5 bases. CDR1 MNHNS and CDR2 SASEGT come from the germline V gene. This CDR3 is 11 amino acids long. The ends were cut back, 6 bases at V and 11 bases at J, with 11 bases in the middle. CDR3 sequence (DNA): TGTGCCAGCAGGCAGGGAGGCGCCCAGCATTTT. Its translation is CASRQGGAQHF.

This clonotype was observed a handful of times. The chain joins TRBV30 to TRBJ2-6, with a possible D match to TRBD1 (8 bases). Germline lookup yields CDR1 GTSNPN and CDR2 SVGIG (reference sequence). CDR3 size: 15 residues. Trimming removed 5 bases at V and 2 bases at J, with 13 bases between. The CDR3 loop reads CAWGGDRPGANVLTF. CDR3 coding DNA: TGTGCCTGGGGGGGGGACAGGCCTGGGGCCAACGTCCTGACTTTC.

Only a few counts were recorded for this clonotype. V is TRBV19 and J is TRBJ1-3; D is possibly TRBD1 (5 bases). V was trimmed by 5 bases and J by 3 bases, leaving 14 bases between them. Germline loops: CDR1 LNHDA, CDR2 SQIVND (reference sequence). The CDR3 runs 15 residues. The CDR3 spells CASSSEGRNGNTIYF. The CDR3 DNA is TGTGCCAGTAGTTCCGAGGGACGAAATGGAAACACCATATATTTT. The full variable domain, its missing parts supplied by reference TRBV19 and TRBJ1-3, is DGGITQSPKYLFRKEGQNVTLSCEQNLNHDAMYWYRQDPGQGLRLIYYSQIVNDFQKGDIAEGYSVSREKKESFPLTVTSAQKNPTAFYLCASSSEGRNGNTIYFGEGSWLTVV.

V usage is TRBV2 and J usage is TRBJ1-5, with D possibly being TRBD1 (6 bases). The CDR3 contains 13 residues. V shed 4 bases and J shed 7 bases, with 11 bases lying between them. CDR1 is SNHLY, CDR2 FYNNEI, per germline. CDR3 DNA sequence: TGTGCCAGCAGTGGACTGGGGGGCCAGCCCCAGCATTTT. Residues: CASSGLGGQPQHF. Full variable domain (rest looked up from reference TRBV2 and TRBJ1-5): EPEVTQTPSHQVTQMGQEVILRCVPISNHLYFYWYRQILGQKVEFLVSFYNNEISEKSEIFDDQFSVERPDGSNFTLKIRSTKLEDSAMYFCASSGLGGQPQHFGDGTRLSIL.